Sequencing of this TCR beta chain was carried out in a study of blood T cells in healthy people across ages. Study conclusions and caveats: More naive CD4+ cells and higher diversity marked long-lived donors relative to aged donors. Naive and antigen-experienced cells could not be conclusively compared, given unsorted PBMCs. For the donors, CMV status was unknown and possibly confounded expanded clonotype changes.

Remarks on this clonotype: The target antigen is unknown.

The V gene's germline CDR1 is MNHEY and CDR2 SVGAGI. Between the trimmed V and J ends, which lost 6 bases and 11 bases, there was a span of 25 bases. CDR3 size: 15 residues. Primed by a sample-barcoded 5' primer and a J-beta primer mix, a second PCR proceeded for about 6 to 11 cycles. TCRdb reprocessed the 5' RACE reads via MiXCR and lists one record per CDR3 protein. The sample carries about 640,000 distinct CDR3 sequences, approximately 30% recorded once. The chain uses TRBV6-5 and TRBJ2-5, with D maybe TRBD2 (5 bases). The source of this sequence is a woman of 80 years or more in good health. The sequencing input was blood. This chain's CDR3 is CASRPDWSSYSEQYF. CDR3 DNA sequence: TGTGCCAGCAGGCCGGACTGGAGCTCCTACAGTGAGCAGTACTTC.